The sequence of this TCR beta chain was determined in a study of blood T cell repertoires in COVID-19. Germline V CDR1 and CDR2: LNHDA, SQIVND (reference sequence). CDR3 length: 13 amino acids. A remark on this clone: At one boundary the junction diverges from the germline segment, which might be a read error.

This table comes from immunoSEQ multiplex PCR, and its TCRdb copy is limited to in-frame clones, with some not included. The sample records roughly 130,000 clones, 70% to 90% being singletons. The chain recombines TRBV19 with TRBJ1-1, with 10 positions matching TRBD1. The clonotype comes from a woman aged 55-70 years with acute or convalescent COVID-19. Input material: peripheral blood. CDR3 in DNA: TGTGCCGGTAGGACAGGGGGGAACACTGAAGCTTTCTTT. Translation gives CAGRTGGNTEAFF. The whole variable domain, filled in from reference TRBV19 and TRBJ1-1, reads DGGITQSPKYLFRKEGQNVTLSCEQNLNHDAMYWYRQDPGQGLRLIYYSQIVNDFQKGDIAEGYSVSREKKESFPLTVTSAQKNPTAFYLCAGRTGGNTEAFFGQGTRLTVV.